This T cell receptor (beta chain) was identified during a study of T cells after yellow fever vaccination. This clonotype was seen more than once but under ten times. Its antigen is currently unknown. Notes on the study in general: It was a small share of clonotypes that appeared in both CD4 and CD8 compartments. Most clones from primary vaccination were detected again post-booster (roughly 95% CD4, approximately 90% CD8).

Trimming pared 3 bases from V and 8 bases from J, leaving 10 bases between. The germline V gene encodes CDR1 DFQATT and CDR2 SNEGSKA (reference sequence). There are 12 residues in the CDR3. TCRdb re-called the 5' RACE reads with MiXCR, one entry per CDR3 protein. The sample records hundreds of thousands of distinct CDR3 sequences, around 12% being singletons. V gene TRBV20-1 combines with J gene TRBJ1-4; possible D gene TRBD1, 5 bases. This clonotype originated in a man aged 18 to 35 who received the YFV17D yellow fever vaccine. The sequences come from CD4+ T cells sorted from PBMCs, collected 15 days after the yellow fever booster vaccination. CDR3 protein: CSARTDGEKLFF. The CDR3 DNA sequence: TGCAGTGCTAGGACAGACGGGGAAAAACTGTTTTTT.